This TCR beta chain was documented in a study of blood T cell repertoires in COVID-19. Here immunoSEQ multiplex PCR was the method, and the copy in TCRdb shows in-frame clones only, minus some. This sample yields tens of thousands of clones, of which roughly 80% are seen a single time; under 30% belongs to the top ten. Per germline, CDR1 SQVTM and CDR2 ANQGSEA. The CDR3 contains 13 residues. After removal of 7 bases from V and 5 bases from J, the junction contained 8 bases not matched to a gene. The chain employs TRBV29-1 and TRBJ1-1; 9 bases line up with TRBD1. Input material: peripheral blood. The source is a human donor in a cohort sampled during active COVID-19. This chain's CDR3 is CSARTGDDTEAFF. CDR3 DNA sequence: TGCAGCGCCAGGACAGGGGATGATACTGAAGCTTTCTTT.